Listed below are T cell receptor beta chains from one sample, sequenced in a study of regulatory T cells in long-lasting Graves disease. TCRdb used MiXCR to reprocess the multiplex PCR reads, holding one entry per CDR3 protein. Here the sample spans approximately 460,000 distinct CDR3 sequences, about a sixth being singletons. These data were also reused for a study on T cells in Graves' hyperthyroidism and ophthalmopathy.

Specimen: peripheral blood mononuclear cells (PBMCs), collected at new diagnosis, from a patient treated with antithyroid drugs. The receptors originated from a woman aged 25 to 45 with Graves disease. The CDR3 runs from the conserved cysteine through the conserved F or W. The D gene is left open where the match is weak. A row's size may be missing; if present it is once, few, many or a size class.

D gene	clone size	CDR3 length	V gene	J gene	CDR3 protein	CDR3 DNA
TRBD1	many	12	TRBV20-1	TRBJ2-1	CSRTGDGNEQFF	TGCAGTCGGACAGGGGATGGCAATGAGCAGTTCTTC
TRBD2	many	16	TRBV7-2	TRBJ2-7	CASTKLGLAVSGEQYF	TGTGCCAGCACCAAATTGGGACTAGCGGTGTCGGGGGAGCAGTACTTC
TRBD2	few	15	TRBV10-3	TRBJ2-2	CAITSAKTPSGELFF	TGTGCCATAACTAGCGCGAAGACACCATCCGGGGAGCTGTTTTTT
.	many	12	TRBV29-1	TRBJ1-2	CSVESDAYGYTF	TGCAGCGTTGAGTCAGACGCCTATGGCTACACCTTC
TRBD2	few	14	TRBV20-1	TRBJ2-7	CSAWTSGSSYEQYF	TGCAGTGCGTGGACTAGCGGGAGCTCCTACGAGCAGTACTTC
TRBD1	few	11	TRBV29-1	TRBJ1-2	CSVGQGSDYTF	TGCAGCGTCGGACAGGGAAGCGACTACACCTTC
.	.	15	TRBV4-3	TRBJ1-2	CASSQDGMANYGYTF	TGCGCCAGCAGCCAAGATGGGATGGCTAACTATGGCTACACCTTC
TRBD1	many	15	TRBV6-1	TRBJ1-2	CASTWDREGQYGYTF	TGTGCCAGCACCTGGGACAGGGAGGGTCAATATGGCTACACCTTC
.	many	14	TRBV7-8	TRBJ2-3	CASRPAGLTDTQYF	TGTGCCAGCAGACCCGCGGGACTCACAGATACGCAGTATTTT
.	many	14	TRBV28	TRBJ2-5	CASSDGLPGETQYF	TGTGCCAGCAGTGACGGCCTACCGGGAGAGACCCAGTACTTC
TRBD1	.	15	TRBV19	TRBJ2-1	CASSIMTGVALEQFF	TGTGCCAGTAGTATTATGACAGGGGTTGCGCTTGAGCAGTTCTTC
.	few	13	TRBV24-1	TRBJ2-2	CATSVRSDRELFF	TGTGCCACCAGTGTAAGGTCCGATCGGGAGCTGTTTTTT
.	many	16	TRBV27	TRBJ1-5	CASSLSARGLNQPQHF	TGTGCCAGCAGTTTATCAGCCAGGGGCTTGAATCAGCCCCAGCATTTT
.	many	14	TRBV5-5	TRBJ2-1	CASSSSLDYNEQFF	TGTGCCAGCAGCTCTAGCTTAGACTACAATGAGCAGTTCTTC
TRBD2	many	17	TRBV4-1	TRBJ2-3	CASSQGGLAPSTDTQYF	TGCGCCAGCAGCCAAGGTGGACTAGCCCCTAGCACAGATACGCAGTATTTT
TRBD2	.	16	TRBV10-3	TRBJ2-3	CATTGLAGPSTDTQYF	TGTGCCACTACGGGACTAGCGGGCCCTAGCACAGATACGCAGTATTTT
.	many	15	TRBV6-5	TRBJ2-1	CASSYMDSGADEQFF	TGTGCCAGCAGTTATATGGACTCGGGTGCGGATGAGCAGTTCTTC
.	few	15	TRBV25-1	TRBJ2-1	CASRGSGNSYNEQFF	TGTGCCAGCAGGGGAAGCGGCAACTCCTACAATGAGCAGTTCTTC
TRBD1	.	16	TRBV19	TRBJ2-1	CASTSDRAFSYNEQFF	TGTGCCAGTACCTCGGACAGGGCCTTCTCCTACAATGAGCAGTTCTTC
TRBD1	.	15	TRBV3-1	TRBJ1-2	CASSRRTGGHGGYTF	TGTGCCAGCAGCCGGAGGACAGGGGGCCATGGGGGCTACACCTTC
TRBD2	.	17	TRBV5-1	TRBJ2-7	CASSLPGLAGRSYEQYF	TGCGCCAGCAGCTTGCCGGGACTAGCGGGCCGCTCCTACGAGCAGTACTTC
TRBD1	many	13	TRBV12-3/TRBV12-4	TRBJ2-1	CASTQQGYNEQFF	TGTGCCAGCACTCAACAGGGGTACAATGAGCAGTTCTTC
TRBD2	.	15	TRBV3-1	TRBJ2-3	CASSLPGLDADTQYF	TGTGCCAGCAGCCTTCCGGGACTAGACGCAGATACGCAGTATTTT
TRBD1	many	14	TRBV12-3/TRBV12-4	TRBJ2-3	CASSRQGGTDTQYF	TGTGCCAGCAGCAGACAGGGGGGCACAGATACGCAGTATTTT
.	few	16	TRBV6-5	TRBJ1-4	CASSYSLDPTNEKLFF	TGTGCCAGCAGTTACTCGCTGGACCCAACTAATGAAAAACTGTTTTTT
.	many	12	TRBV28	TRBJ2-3	CASSFSERAQYF	TGTGCCAGCAGTTTCTCCGAGCGAGCGCAGTATTTT
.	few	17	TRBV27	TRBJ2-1	CASSTYRKKSGVDEQFF	TGTGCCAGCAGTACCTACAGGAAAAAGAGTGGTGTGGATGAGCAGTTCTTC
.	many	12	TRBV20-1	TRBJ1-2	CSALKGSYGYTF	TGCAGTGCACTCAAGGGTAGCTATGGCTACACCTTC
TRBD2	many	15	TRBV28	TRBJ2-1	CASSPLAGGYNEQFF	TGTGCCAGCAGTCCTCTAGCGGGAGGCTACAATGAGCAGTTCTTC
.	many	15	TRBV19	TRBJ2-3	CASSFSRDPTDTQYF	TGTGCCAGTAGTTTCTCCCGGGACCCCACAGATACGCAGTATTTT
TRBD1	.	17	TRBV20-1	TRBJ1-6	CSARWDSVSSYNSPLHF	TGCAGTGCTAGATGGGACAGCGTCAGCTCCTATAATTCACCCCTCCACTTT
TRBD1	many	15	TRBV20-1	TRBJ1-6	CSAKAGDRYNSPLHF	TGCAGTGCTAAGGCCGGGGACAGATATAATTCACCCCTCCACTTT
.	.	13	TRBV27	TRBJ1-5	CASTGTWGEPQHF	TGTGCCAGCACCGGAACGTGGGGGGAGCCCCAGCATTTT
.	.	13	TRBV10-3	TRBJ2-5	CAISEGGGETQYF	TGTGCCATCAGTGAGGGGGGAGGTGAGACCCAGTACTTC
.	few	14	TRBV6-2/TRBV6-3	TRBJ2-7	CASSYLGGHYEQYF	TGTGCCAGCAGTTATTTGGGAGGACACTACGAGCAGTACTTC
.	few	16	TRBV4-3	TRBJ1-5	CASSQEGAGSNQPQHF	TGCGCCAGCAGCCAAGAGGGGGCAGGTAGCAATCAGCCCCAGCATTTT
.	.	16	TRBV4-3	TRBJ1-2	CASSQGRTEYRYGYTF	TGCGCCAGCAGCCAAGGTCGGACAGAATATCGCTATGGCTACACCTTC
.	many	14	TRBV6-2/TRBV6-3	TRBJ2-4	CASVGGGAKNIQYF	TGTGCCAGCGTGGGCGGCGGAGCCAAAAACATTCAGTACTTC
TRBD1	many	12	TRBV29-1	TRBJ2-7	CSGGTGGGEQYF	TGCAGCGGGGGGACAGGGGGTGGCGAGCAGTACTTC
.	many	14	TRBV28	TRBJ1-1	CASSLYRANTEAFF	TGTGCCAGCAGTCTGTACCGGGCGAACACTGAAGCTTTCTTT
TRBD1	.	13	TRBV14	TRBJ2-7	CASAGTALKEQYF	TGTGCCAGTGCCGGGACAGCCTTGAAGGAGCAGTACTTC
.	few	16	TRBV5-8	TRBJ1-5	CASSFFDIFSNQPQHF	TGTGCCAGCAGCTTTTTTGACATTTTTAGCAATCAGCCCCAGCATTTT